This T cell receptor beta chain is drawn from a study of Ad26.COV2.S vaccination and SARS-CoV-2 variants. Across the study: Trial arm assignment for the donor was COV1001 Ad26.COV2.S. Ad26.COV2.S shots went into the muscle once or twice, 56 days apart.

Libraries were prepared by immunoSEQ multiplex PCR; TCRdb keeps only in-frame clonotypes and omits some of them. There are about 350,000 clones in the sample; around 89% occur only once, and approximately 5% lies in the top ten. The CDR3 length is 14 residues. J was trimmed by 0 bases and V by 10 bases; bases with no gene match: 3. Germline CDR1 reads LNHDA; CDR2 reads SQIVND (reference sequence). Treatment specified: roughly 19 received Ad26.COV2.S at low or high dose, single or two shots; about five received placebo; per-sample allocation not given. Repertoires come from day 63 after the first vaccine or placebo injection. Study-wide points: Spike-specific TCR breadth in vaccine recipients exceeded that seen in placebo recipients.

With regard to this clone: The target antigen is unknown.

Here the sequenced sample was peripheral blood, taken in a trial of Ad26.COV2.S vaccine versus placebo. The rearrangement uses TRBV19 and TRBJ2-7; 13 bases map to TRBD2. The clonotype originates from a person between 18 and 59 years old who received the Ad26.COV2.S COVID-19 vaccine or a placebo. CDR3 loop: CATGLAGDSYEQYF. Written as DNA, the CDR3 is TGTGCCACCGGACTAGCGGGAGACTCCTACGAGCAGTACTTC. The complete variable domain, with remaining parts taken from reference TRBV19 and TRBJ2-7, reads DGGITQSPKYLFRKEGQNVTLSCEQNLNHDAMYWYRQDPGQGLRLIYYSQIVNDFQKGDIAEGYSVSREKKESFPLTVTSAQKNPTAFYLCATGLAGDSYEQYFGPGTRLTVT.